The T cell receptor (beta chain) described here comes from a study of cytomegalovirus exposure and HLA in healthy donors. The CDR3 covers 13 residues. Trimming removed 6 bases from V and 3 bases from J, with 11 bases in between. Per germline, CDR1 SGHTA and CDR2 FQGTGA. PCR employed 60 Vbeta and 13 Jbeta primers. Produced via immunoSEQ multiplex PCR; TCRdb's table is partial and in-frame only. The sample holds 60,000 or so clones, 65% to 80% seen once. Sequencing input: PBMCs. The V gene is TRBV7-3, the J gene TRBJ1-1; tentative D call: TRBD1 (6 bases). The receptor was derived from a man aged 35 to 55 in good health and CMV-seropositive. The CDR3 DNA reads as TGTGCCAGCAGATCTCCAGGGGACACTGAAGCTTTCTTT. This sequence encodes CASRSPGDTEAFF.